This TCR beta chain stems from a study of T cells after yellow fever vaccination (dated by TCRdb to between 2018 and 2021). Describing the broader study: Libraries from fractions with low cell numbers were prepared with the SMART-Seq v4 Ultra Low Input RNA kit. To follow T-cell clones before and after primary and booster YFV17D yellow fever vaccination, bulk TCR alpha and beta repertoires were sequenced over time. Two healthy male donors, one aged 18 to 30 and one aged 30 to 40 years, made up the cohort. Blood was drawn at multiple timepoints before and after primary and secondary immunization, with bulk PBMC replicates and cell subsets isolated.

The paper as a whole reports these results and caveats: A small share of clonotypes occurred in both CD4 and CD8 compartments, likely arising from convergent recombination. FACS-sorted repertoires could contain abundant contaminating clonotypes from the bulk population, so computational filtering was required. Most clones expanded after primary vaccination were re-detected after the booster (around 96% of CD4 and about nine tenths of CD8), suggesting broad memory maintenance. The secondary T-cell response was weaker than the primary response but faster, peaking on day 5 instead of day 15. Only two donors were included in the study, so the extent to which the findings can be generalized is limited.

The meaning of the sample's treatment or condition label: live attenuated yellow fever vaccine strain. At each blood-draw timepoint, two biological replicates of bulk PBMCs were obtained. PBMCs were isolated from peripheral blood using a standard Ficoll-Paque protocol. TriZol was used to extract RNA from bulk PBMCs, CD4 and CD8 fractions, and dextramer-positive and dextramer-negative fractions. TCR cDNA was synthesized by 5'RACE template switching, through which a universal primer site and unique molecular identifiers were introduced. Priming of cDNA synthesis was performed from both the TCR alpha and TCR beta constant segments. Library amplification used two PCR steps, and the second PCR step added sample barcodes and sequencing adapters. Libraries were sequenced on Illumina HiSeq 2500 (2x100 bp) or NovaSeq (2x150 bp). Under the source paper's analysis protocol: MIGEC was used to demultiplex reads and collapse the reads into UMI consensus sequences, and MiXCR was used for V(D)J alignment. Vaccine-responding clonotypes were identified with edgeR using replicate PBMC samples, with FDR below 0.01 and a log2 fold change above 5 up to day 15 being required. Each bulk clonotype received a CD4 or CD8 identity based on whether the sequenced CD4 or CD8 repertoire contained that clonotype at higher abundance. TCRdb applied fastp at Q25 and MiXCR to the public reads, then kept only in-frame beta chains. A single entry per CDR3 protein holds the most common genes and DNA from its merged rows. For this entry, the V and J calls and clone size follow TCRdb and not the study's own pipeline. This sample has just under 600,000 distinct CDR3 sequences in its table, and around an eighth of those were observed once. Roughly 13% of the sample is taken by the ten largest.

The germline V gene specifies MGHDK as CDR1 and SYGVNS as CDR2. The V and J ends are trimmed by 5 bases and 8 bases, leaving 19 bases between them. The CDR3, from cysteine to phenylalanine, totals 15 residues. The only DNA kept is the CDR3, 45 bases in frame from the first base. Comment on this clonotype: It has no known antigen specificity. It has no much larger one-base neighbor in the sample; base qualities were not kept.

The clonotype comes from a man under 40 who received the YFV17D yellow fever vaccine. This chain joins TRBV25-1 to TRBJ2-1; the D call is tentative, TRBD1 or TRBD2, as each matches 5 bases. Specimen: PBMCs, collected on the day of the yellow fever booster vaccination. The sequenced DNA is TGTGCCAGCAGTAGTCGCTCGGGGTTAGGGGATGAGCAGTTCTTC. The encoded protein is CASSSRSGLGDEQFF.